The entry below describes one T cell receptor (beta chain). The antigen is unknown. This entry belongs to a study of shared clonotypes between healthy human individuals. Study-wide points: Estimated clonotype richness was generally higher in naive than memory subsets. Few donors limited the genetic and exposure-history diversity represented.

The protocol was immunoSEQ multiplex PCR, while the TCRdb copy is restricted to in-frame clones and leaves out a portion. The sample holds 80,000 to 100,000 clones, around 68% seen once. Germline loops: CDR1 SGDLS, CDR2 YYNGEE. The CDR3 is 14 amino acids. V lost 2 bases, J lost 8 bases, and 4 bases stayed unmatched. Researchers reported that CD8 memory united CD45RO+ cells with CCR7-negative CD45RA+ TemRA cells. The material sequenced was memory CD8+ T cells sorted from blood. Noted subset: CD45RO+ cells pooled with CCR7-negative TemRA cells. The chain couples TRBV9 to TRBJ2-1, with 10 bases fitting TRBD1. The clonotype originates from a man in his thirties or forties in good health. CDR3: CASSVGQGRDEQFF. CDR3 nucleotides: TGTGCCAGCAGCGTGGGACAGGGGAGGGATGAGCAGTTCTTC. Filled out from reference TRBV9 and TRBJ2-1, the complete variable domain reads DSGVTQTPKHLITATGQRVTLRCSPRSGDLSVYWYQQSLDQGLQFLIQYYNGEERAKGNILERFSAQQFPDLHSELNLSSLELGDSALYFCASSVGQGRDEQFFGPGTRLTVL.